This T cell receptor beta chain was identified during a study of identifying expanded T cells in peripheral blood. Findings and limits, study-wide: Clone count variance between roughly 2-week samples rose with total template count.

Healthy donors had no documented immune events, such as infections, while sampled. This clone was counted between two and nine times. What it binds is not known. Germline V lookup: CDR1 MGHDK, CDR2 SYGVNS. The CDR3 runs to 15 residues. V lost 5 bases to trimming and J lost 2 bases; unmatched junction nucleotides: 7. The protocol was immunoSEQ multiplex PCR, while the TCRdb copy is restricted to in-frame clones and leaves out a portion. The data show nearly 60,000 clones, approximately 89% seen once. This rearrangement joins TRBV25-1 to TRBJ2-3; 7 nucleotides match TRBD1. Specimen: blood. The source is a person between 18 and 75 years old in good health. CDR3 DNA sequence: TGTGCCAGCAGTCCCACAGGGGCCGTCACAGATACGCAGTATTTT. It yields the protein CASSPTGAVTDTQYF. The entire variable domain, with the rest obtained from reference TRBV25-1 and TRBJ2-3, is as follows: EADIYQTPRYLVIGTGKKITLECSQTMGHDKMYWYQQDPGMELHLIHYSYGVNSTEKGDLSSESTVSRIRTEHFPLTLESARPSHTSQYLCASSPTGAVTDTQYFGPGTRLTVL.